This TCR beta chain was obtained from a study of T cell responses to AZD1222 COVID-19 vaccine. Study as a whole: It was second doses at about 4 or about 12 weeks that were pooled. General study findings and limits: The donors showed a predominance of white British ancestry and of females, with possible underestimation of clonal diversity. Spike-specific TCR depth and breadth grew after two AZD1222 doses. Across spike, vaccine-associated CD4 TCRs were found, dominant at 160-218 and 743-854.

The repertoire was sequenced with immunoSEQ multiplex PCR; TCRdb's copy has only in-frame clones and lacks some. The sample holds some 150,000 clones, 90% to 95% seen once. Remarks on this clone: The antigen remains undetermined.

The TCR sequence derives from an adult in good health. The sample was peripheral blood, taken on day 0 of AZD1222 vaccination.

The CDR3 is CASSLGLGRGDIQYF. The DNA for the CDR3 is TGTGCCAGCAGCTTAGGACTAGGGAGGGGAGACATTCAGTACTTC. This chain connects TRBV7-2 to TRBJ2-4; TRBD2 matches 7 bases. Germline CDR1 and CDR2: SGHTA and FQGNSA. CDR3 length: 15 amino acids. Germline trimming cut 1 base from V and 8 bases from J; bases unmatched to any gene: 8.